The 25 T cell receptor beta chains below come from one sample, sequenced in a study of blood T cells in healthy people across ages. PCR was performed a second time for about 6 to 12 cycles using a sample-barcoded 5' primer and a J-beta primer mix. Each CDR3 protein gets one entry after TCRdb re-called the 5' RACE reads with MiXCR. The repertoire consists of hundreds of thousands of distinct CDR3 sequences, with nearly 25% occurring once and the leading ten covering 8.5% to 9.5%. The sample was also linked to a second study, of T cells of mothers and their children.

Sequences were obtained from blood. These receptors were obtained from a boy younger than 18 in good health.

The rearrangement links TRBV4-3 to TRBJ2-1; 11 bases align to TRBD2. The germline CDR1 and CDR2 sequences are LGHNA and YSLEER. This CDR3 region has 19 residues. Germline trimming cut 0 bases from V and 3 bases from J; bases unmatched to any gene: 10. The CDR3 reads CASSQERLAGGPLYNEQFF. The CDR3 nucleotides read TGCGCCAGCAGCCAAGAGAGGCTAGCGGGGGGCCCCCTCTACAATGAGCAGTTCTTC.

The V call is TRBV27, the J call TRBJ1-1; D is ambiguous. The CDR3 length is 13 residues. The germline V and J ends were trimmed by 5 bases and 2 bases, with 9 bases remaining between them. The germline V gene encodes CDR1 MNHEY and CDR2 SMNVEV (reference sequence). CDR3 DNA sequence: TGTGCCAGCAGTCTGAGAGCTAACACTGAAGCTTTCTTT. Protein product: CASSLRANTEAFF.

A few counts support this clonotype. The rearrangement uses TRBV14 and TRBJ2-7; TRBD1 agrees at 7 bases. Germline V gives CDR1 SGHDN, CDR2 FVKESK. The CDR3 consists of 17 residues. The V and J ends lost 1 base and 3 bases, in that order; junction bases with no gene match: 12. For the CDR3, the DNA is TGTGCCAGCAGCCAAGGACTTATCCGGGACAGCGGCTACGAGCAGTACTTC. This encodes CASSQGLIRDSGYEQYF.

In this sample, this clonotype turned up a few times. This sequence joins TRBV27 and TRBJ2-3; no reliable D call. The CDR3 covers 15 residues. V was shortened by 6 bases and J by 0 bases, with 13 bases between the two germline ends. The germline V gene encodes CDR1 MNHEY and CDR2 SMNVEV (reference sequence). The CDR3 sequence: CASRRSKPSTDTQYF. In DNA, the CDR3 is TGTGCCAGCAGACGAAGTAAACCTAGCACAGATACGCAGTATTTT.

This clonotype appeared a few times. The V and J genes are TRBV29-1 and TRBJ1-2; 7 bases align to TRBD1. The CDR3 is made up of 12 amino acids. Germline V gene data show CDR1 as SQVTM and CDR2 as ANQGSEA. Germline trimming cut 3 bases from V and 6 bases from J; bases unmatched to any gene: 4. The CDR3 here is CSVEGTVDGYTF. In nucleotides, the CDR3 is TGCAGCGTTGAGGGGACAGTTGATGGCTACACCTTC.

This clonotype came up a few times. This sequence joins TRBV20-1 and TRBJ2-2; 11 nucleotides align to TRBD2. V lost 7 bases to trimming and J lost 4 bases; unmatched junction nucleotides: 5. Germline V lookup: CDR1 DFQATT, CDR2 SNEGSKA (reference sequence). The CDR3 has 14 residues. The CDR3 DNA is TGCAGTGTTGCTAGCGGGAGGTTCACCGGGGAGCTGTTTTTT. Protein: CSVASGRFTGELFF.

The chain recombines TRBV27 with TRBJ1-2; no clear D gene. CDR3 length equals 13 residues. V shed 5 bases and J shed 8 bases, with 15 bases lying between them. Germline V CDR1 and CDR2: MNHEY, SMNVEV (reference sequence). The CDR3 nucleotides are TGTGCCAGCAGTCATTCCTCGGACGGAGGCTACACCTTC. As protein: CASSHSSDGGYTF.

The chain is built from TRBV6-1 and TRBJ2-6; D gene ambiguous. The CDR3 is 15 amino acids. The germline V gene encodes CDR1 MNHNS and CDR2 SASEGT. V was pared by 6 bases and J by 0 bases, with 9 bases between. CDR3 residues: CASRRISSGANVLTF. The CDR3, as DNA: TGTGCCAGCAGACGGATCAGCTCTGGGGCCAACGTCCTGACTTTC.

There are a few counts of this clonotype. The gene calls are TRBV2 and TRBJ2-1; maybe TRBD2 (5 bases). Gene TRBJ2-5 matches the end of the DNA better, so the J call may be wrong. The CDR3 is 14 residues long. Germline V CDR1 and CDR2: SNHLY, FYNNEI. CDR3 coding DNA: TGTGCCAGCAGCATCCCCGGAGGCATCGAGACCCAGTACTTC. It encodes CASSIPGGIETQYF.

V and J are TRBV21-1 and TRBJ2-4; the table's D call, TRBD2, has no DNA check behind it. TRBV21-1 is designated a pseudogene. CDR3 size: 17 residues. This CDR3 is CASSRTSGSRAKNIQYF. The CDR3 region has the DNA TGTGCCAGCAGCCGGACTAGCGGGAGCAGGGCCAAAAACATTCAGTACTTC.

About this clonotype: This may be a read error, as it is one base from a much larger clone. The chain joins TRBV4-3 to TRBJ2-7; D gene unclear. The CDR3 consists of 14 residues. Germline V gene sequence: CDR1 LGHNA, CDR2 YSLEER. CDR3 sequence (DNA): TGCGCCAGCAGCCAAGCGGGCGTCTCCTACGAGCGGTACTTC. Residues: CASSQAGVSYERYF.

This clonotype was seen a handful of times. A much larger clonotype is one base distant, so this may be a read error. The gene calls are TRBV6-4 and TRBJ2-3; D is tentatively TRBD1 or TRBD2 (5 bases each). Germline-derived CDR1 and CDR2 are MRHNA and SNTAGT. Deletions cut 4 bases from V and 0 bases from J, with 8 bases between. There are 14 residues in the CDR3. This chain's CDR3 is CASSGEGSTDTQYF. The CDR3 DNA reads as TGTGCCAGCAGTGGAGAGGGGAGCACAGATACGCAGTATTTT.

The CDR3 DNA sequence: TGTGCCAGCAGTCATAGTGGCGGAGTGGGGGAAAACATTCAGTACTTC. It encodes CASSHSGGVGENIQYF. The chain employs TRBV6-2 or TRBV6-3 and TRBJ2-4, with D possibly called TRBD1 or TRBD2 (5 bases each). V dropped 5 bases and J dropped 5 bases, with 19 bases sitting between them. CDR3 length: 16 residues. Germline loops: CDR1 MNHEY, CDR2 SVGEGT.

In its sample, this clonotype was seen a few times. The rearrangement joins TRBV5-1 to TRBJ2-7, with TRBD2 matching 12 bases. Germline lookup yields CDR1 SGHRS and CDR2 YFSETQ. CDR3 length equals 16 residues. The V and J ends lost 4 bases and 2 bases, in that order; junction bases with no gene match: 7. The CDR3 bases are TGCGCCAGCAGCCAGCTAGCGGGGGGGATGACCTACGAGCAGTACTTC. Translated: CASSQLAGGMTYEQYF.

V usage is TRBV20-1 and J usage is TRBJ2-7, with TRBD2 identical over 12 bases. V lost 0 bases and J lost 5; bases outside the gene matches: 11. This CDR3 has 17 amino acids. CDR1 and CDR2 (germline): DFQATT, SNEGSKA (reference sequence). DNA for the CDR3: TGCAGTGCTAGAGATCATCCCCTAGCGGGAGGGTGCCACGAGCAGTACTTC. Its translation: CSARDHPLAGGCHEQYF.

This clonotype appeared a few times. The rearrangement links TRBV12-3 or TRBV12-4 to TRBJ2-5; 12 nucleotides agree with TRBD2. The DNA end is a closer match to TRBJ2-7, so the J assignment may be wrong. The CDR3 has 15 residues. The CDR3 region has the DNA TGTGCCAGCAGTGCCCGACTAGCGGGGGACTACGAGCAGTACTTC. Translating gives CASSARLAGDYEQYF.

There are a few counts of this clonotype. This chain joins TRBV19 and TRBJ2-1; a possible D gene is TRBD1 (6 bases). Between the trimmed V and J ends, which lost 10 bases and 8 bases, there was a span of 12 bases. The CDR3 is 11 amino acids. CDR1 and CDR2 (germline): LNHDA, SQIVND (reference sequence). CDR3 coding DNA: TGTGCCACACAGGGTCCCCATGAGCAGTTCTTC. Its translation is CATQGPHEQFF.

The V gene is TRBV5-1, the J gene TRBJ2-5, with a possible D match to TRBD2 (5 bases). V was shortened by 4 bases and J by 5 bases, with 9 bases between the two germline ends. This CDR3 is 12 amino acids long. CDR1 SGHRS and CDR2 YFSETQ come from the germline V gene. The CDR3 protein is CASSERRETQYF. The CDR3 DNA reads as TGCGCCAGCAGCGAGAGGAGGGAGACCCAGTACTTC.

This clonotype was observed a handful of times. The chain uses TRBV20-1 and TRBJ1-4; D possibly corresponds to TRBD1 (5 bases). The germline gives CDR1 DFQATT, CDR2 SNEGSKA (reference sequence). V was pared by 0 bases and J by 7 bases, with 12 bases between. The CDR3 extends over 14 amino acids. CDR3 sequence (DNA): TGCAGTGCTAGAGATCTCCGGGGGGGTGAAAAACTGTTTTTT. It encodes CSARDLRGGEKLFF.

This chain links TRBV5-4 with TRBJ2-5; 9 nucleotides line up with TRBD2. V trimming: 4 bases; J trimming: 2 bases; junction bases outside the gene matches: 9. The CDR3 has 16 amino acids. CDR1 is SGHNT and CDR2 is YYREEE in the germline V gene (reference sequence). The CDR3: CASSQRLAEIQETQYF. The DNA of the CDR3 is TGTGCCAGCAGCCAACGACTAGCGGAGATTCAAGAGACCCAGTACTTC.

The CDR3 is CASSLDYSYYNEQFF. CDR3 coding DNA: TGTGCCAGCAGCTTGGATTACAGCTATTACAATGAGCAGTTCTTC. This chain joins TRBV5-5 and TRBJ2-1, with D hard to call. Germline V CDR1 and CDR2: SGHKS, YYEKEE (reference sequence). The CDR3 has 15 residues. The V end was cut by 0 bases, the J end by 4 bases, with 11 bases between.

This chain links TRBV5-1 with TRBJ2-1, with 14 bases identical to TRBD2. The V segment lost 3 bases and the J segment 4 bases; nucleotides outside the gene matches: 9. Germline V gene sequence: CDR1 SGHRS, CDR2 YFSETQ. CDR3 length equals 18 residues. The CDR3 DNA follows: TGCGCCAGCAGCTCAACGGGACTAGCGGGAGTCTCGTACAATGAGCAGTTCTTC. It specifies CASSSTGLAGVSYNEQFF.

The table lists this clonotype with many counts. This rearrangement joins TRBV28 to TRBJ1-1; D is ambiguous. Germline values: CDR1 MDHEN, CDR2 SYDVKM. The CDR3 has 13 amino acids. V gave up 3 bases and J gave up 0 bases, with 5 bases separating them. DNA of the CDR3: TGTGCCAGCAGTTTTCGTGTGAACACTGAAGCTTTCTTT. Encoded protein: CASSFRVNTEAFF.

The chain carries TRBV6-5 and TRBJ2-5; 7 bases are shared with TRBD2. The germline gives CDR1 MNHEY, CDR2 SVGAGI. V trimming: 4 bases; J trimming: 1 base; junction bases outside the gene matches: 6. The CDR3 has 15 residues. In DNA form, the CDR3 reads TGTGCCAGCAGTTGGGCGGGAGATCTCCAAGAGACCCAGTACTTC. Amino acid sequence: CASSWAGDLQETQYF.

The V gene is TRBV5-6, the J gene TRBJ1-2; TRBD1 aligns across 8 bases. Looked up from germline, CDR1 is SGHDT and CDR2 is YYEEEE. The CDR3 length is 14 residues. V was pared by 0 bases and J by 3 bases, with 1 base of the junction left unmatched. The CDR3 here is CASSLVDRDYGYTF. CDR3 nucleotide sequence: TGTGCCAGCAGCTTGGTGGACAGGGACTATGGCTACACCTTC.